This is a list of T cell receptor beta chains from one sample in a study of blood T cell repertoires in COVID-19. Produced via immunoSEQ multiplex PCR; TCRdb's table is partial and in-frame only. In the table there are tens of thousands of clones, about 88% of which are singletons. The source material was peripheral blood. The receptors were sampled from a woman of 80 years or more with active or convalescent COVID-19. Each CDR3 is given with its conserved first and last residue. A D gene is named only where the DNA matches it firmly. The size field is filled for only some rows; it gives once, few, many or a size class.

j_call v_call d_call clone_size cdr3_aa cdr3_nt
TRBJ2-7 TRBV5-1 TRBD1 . CASSPGTGNYEQYF TGCGCCAGCAGCCCCGGGACAGGGAACTACGAGCAGTACTTC
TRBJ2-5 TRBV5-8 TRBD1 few CASSLIGTGVSETQYF TGTGCCAGCAGCCTTATCGGGACAGGGGTGTCAGAGACCCAGTACTTC
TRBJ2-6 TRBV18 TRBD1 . CASSATGVGANVLTF TGTGCCAGCTCAGCAACAGGGGTTGGGGCCAACGTCCTGACTTTC
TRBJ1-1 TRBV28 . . CASSFRGRTEAFF TGTGCCAGCAGTTTCAGGGGAAGGACTGAAGCTTTCTTT
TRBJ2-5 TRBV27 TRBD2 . CASSPLAGEPISKETQYF TGTGCCAGCAGTCCTCTAGCGGGGGAGCCGATCTCCAAAGAGACCCAGTACTTC
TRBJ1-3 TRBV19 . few CASSMGQLVSGNTIYF TGTGCCAGTAGTATGGGGCAGCTAGTATCTGGAAACACCATATATTTT
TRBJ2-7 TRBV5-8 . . CASSLGVSYEQYF TGTGCCAGCAGCTTAGGGGTCTCCTACGAGCAGTACTTC
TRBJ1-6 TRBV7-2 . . CASSLDPRATGPLHF TGTGCCAGCAGCTTAGATCCCAGGGCCACCGGCCCCCTCCACTTT
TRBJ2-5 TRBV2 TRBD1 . CASSTTGVQETQYF TGTGCCAGCAGCACAACAGGGGTCCAAGAGACCCAGTACTTC
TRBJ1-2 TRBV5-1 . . CASSLDSTYGYTF TGCGCCAGCAGCCTAGACAGCACATATGGCTACACCTTC
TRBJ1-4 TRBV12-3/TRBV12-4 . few CASSLRLEKLFF TGTGCCAGCAGTTTACGTCTTGAAAAACTGTTTTTT
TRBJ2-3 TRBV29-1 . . CSYSTHPTDTQYF TGCAGCTATTCGACACATCCCACAGATACGCAGTATTTT
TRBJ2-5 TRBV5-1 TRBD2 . CASSLRTSGGEETQYF TGCGCCAGCAGCCTCAGGACTAGCGGGGGGGAGGAGACCCAGTACTTC
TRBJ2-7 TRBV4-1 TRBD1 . CASSPGQGSYEQYF TGCGCCAGCAGCCCGGGACAGGGTTCCTACGAGCAGTACTTC
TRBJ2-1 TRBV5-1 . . CASSLDRGEQFF TGCGCCAGCAGCTTGGATAGGGGTGAGCAGTTCTTC
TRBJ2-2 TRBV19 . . CASSIEKGGQGNTGELFF TGTGCCAGTAGTATAGAAAAGGGAGGTCAGGGTAACACCGGGGAGCTGTTTTTT
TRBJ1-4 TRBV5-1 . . CASRRAATNEKLFF TGCGCCAGCAGGAGGGCGGCAACTAATGAAAAACTGTTTTTT
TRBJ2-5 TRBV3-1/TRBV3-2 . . CASSPRGGTVQETQYF TGTGCCAGCAGCCCACGAGGCGGCACCGTCCAAGAGACCCAGTACTTC
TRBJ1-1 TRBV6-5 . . CASSYSPGGDTEAFF TGTGCCAGCAGTTACTCTCCGGGAGGGGACACTGAAGCTTTCTTT
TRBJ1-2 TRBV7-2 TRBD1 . CASSLWTGGDYGYTF TGTGCCAGCAGCTTGTGGACAGGGGGAGACTATGGCTACACCTTC
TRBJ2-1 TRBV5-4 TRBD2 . CASSSLAGGRYNEQFF TGTGCCAGCAGCTCCCTAGCGGGGGGGCGTTACAATGAGCAGTTCTTC
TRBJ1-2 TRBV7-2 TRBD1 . CASSPRQGAIYGYTF TGTGCCAGCAGCCCCAGACAGGGGGCTATCTATGGCTACACCTTC